A single sample gave rise to the 21 T cell receptor beta chains below, sequenced in a study of OX40 agonist ivuxolimab in advanced cancers. Assay used: immunoSEQ multiplex PCR; TCRdb lists only in-frame clones, some missing. The table records more than 25,000 clones, more than 75% of them present only once. Material: CD4+ or CD8+ T cells sorted from blood, obtained in a trial of the OX40 agonist ivuxolimab. Receptor source: an adult with an advanced solid tumor such as melanoma, head and neck, liver or kidney cancer.

The rearrangement uses TRBV10-2 and TRBJ2-3; possibly TRBD1 for D (6 bases). The germline gives CDR1 WSHSY, CDR2 SAAADI. CDR3 length: 13 amino acids. Trimming left V 8 bases short and J 0 bases short, with 9 bases between. The CDR3 loop reads CASYRDSTDTQYF. The CDR3 bases are TGCGCCAGCTACAGGGATAGCACAGATACGCAGTATTTT.

V is TRBV28 and J is TRBJ2-1; D gene unclear. This CDR3 comprises 11 residues. The germline CDR1 and CDR2 sequences are MDHEN and SYDVKM. V was cut by 6 bases and J by 7 bases, with 7 bases left in between. The CDR3 loop is CASSLKNEQFF. CDR3 DNA sequence: TGTGCCAGCAGCCTAAAGAATGAGCAGTTCTTC.

The chain has TRBV25-1 and TRBJ1-2; 9 bases agree with TRBD1. This CDR3 region has 12 residues. Trimming removed 7 bases from V and 4 bases from J; junction bases left unmatched: 1. CDR1 and CDR2 (germline): MGHDK, SYGVNS. The CDR3: CASKQGAYGYTF. The DNA of the CDR3 is TGTGCCAGCAAACAGGGGGCCTATGGCTACACCTTC.

The chain combines TRBV9 with TRBJ2-7; 8 positions match TRBD2. The V and J ends lost 0 bases and 2 bases, in that order; junction bases with no gene match: 4. Germline V gene sequence: CDR1 SGDLS, CDR2 YYNGEE. The CDR3 contains 15 residues. CDR3 amino acids: CASSVGGGGTYEQYF. CDR3 nucleotides: TGTGCCAGCAGCGTAGGGGGCGGGGGGACCTACGAGCAGTACTTC.

The CDR3 bases are TGCGCCAGCAGGGATGGGCTAGCGGGCGTCGAGCAGTACTTC. It codes for CASRDGLAGVEQYF. The chain is built from TRBV5-1 and TRBJ2-7; 8 bases fit TRBD2. Germline CDR1 and CDR2: SGHRS and YFSETQ. The V and J ends lost 5 bases and 6 bases, in that order; junction bases with no gene match: 10. The CDR3 has 14 amino acids.

This clone is judged medium-sized (0.01 to 0.1%). DNA for the CDR3: TGCAGCGTTGAATTAGAAGGTTCGGGCCAGCCCCAGCATTTT. Protein product: CSVELEGSGQPQHF. The chain employs TRBV29-1 and TRBJ1-5; D gene uncertain. This CDR3 is built from 14 residues. Germline V gene data show CDR1 as SQVTM and CDR2 as ANQGSEA. V was shortened by 2 bases and J by 7 bases, with 15 bases between the two germline ends.

The rearrangement links TRBV7-3 to TRBJ1-2; D remains ambiguous. V was trimmed by 2 bases and J by 8 bases, leaving 6 bases between them. The germline gives CDR1 SGHTA, CDR2 FQGTGA. The CDR3 contains 11 residues. The CDR3 bases are TGTGCCAGCAGCTTAGGCAACGGCTACACCTTC. It yields the protein CASSLGNGYTF. Based on the CDR3 plus reference TRBV7-3 and TRBJ1-2, the full variable domain is GAGVSQTPSNKVTEKGKYVELRCDPISGHTALYWYRQSLGQGPEFLIYFQGTGAADDSGLPNDRFFAVRPEGSVSTLKIQRTERGDSAVYLCASSLGNGYTFGSGTRLTVV.

A remark on this clone: Other DNA sequences in this sample translate to the same CDR3. The genes are TRBV5-5 and TRBJ2-7; no definite D call. Trimming removed 0 bases at V and 3 bases at J, with 7 bases between. This CDR3 contains 13 residues. The V gene's germline CDR1 is SGHKS and CDR2 YYEKEE (reference sequence). The CDR3 coding sequence is TGTGCCAGCAGCTTGGGCGGATACTACGAGCAGTACTTC. As protein: CASSLGGYYEQYF.

This clone was seen once. The chain joins TRBV7-9 to TRBJ2-7; possibly TRBD1 or TRBD2 for D (5 bases each). V lost 3 bases and J 1 base, leaving 13 bases between the germline ends. Germline V CDR1 and CDR2: SEHNR, FQNEAQ (reference sequence). This CDR3 comprises 15 residues. In DNA form, the CDR3 reads TGTGCCAGCAGCTTCCCCGCAGGGAGATCCTACGAGCAGTACTTC. It yields the protein CASSFPAGRSYEQYF.

The CDR3, as DNA: TGCGCCAGCAGCCAAGATGTTAGCGCTGAGCAGTTCTTC. It encodes CASSQDVSAEQFF. The genes are TRBV4-1 and TRBJ2-1; TRBD2 is a possible D gene (5 bases). The germline CDR1 and CDR2 sequences are MGHRA and YSYEKL. The V end lost 0 bases, the J end lost 9 bases, and 9 bases lay between the germline ends. This CDR3 comprises 13 residues.

The chain is built from TRBV9 and TRBJ2-3; D is ambiguous. V lost 9 bases and J lost 5, with 10 bases in between. CDR3 size: 11 residues. CDR1 SGDLS and CDR2 YYNGEE come from the germline V gene. For the CDR3, the DNA is TGTGCCACCGATAAGGGAGATACGCAGTATTTT. Amino acids: CATDKGDTQYF.

This clone was counted a few times. V is TRBV4-1 and J is TRBJ2-7; possibly TRBD2 for D (6 bases). Germline assignment: CDR1 MGHRA and CDR2 YSYEKL. V was cut by 1 base and J by 1 base, with 11 bases left in between. CDR3 length equals 15 residues. CDR3 nucleotides: TGCGCCAGCAGCCAAGTCTTAGCGGAGTCCTACGAGCAGTACTTC. This sequence encodes CASSQVLAESYEQYF.

The rearrangement links TRBV28 to TRBJ1-1, with D hard to call. The V end was cut by 7 bases, the J end by 4 bases, with 22 bases between. This CDR3 comprises 16 residues. CDR1 is MDHEN and CDR2 is SYDVKM in the germline V gene. The CDR3 DNA reads TGTGCCAGCAATTCGCTCGGTTGGGGTTTTAGCACTGAAGCTTTCTTT. This translates into CASNSLGWGFSTEAFF.

J is TRBJ1-5 and V is TRBV4-1; 12 bases agree with TRBD1. Unmatched junction bases numbered 9, after V lost 5 bases and J lost 7 bases. CDR1 is MGHRA, CDR2 YSYEKL, per germline. CDR3 length: 16 residues. The CDR3 loop is CASSDTGTGGDQPQHF. CDR3 sequence (DNA): TGCGCCAGCAGCGACACCGGGACAGGGGGCGACCAGCCCCAGCATTTT.

The CDR3 sequence is CASTSGYGGTGELFF. DNA of the CDR3: TGCGCCAGCACGTCCGGGTATGGGGGCACCGGGGAGCTGTTTTTT. The gene calls are TRBV4-1 and TRBJ2-2; D tentatively fits TRBD1 or TRBD2 (5 bases each). The CDR3 is 15 amino acids. V was clipped by 7 bases and J by 4 bases, with 16 bases between them. Germline loops: CDR1 MGHRA, CDR2 YSYEKL.

The rearrangement uses TRBV10-3 and TRBJ2-1; 7 positions agree with TRBD2. Germline CDR1 is ENHRY and CDR2 is SYGVKD. Trimming removed 4 bases from V and 5 bases from J; junction bases left unmatched: 5. This CDR3 contains 14 residues. CDR3 sequence (DNA): TGTGCCATCAGTGTTGCGGGAGTTGACAATGAGCAGTTCTTC. Protein sequence: CAISVAGVDNEQFF.

This chain uses TRBV19 with TRBJ1-2; D uncertain. Germline CDR1 is LNHDA and CDR2 is SQIVND (reference sequence). The germline V and J ends were trimmed by 5 bases and 1 base, with 17 bases remaining between them. The CDR3 sequence is 16 residues long. CDR3 bases: TGTGCCAGTAGTCTCCGAAGCCCCGGGGTTAACTATGGCTACACCTTC. This translates into CASSLRSPGVNYGYTF.

The rearrangement uses TRBV7-2 and TRBJ2-7; D perhaps matches TRBD1 (6 bases). The germline V gene has CDR1 SGHTA and CDR2 FQGNSA. The germline V and J ends were trimmed by 5 bases and 2 bases, with 13 bases remaining between them. This CDR3 region has 14 residues. The CDR3 region is CASSPPGQAYEQYF. DNA of the CDR3: TGTGCCAGCAGCCCTCCGGGACAAGCCTACGAGCAGTACTTC.

This clone was seen only a few times. The chain links TRBV7-8 to TRBJ1-1; D is uncertain. The CDR3 loop spans 16 amino acids. Germline values: CDR1 SGHVS, CDR2 FQNEAQ. V lost 2 bases and J 1 base, leaving 14 bases between the germline ends. CDR3 in DNA: TGTGCCAGCAGCTTAACTACTGGCATCGCGAACACTGAAGCTTTCTTT. This sequence encodes CASSLTTGIANTEAFF.

This chain uses TRBV19 with TRBJ1-5; D unresolved. Germline V CDR1 and CDR2: LNHDA, SQIVND (reference sequence). The CDR3 consists of 15 residues. V lost 7 bases, J lost 4 bases, and 17 bases lay in between. CDR3 amino acids: CASTGWTHGNQPQHF. DNA of the CDR3: TGTGCCAGTACCGGGTGGACCCACGGGAATCAGCCCCAGCATTTT.

This chain links TRBV11-2 with TRBJ2-7, with D uncertain. The germline gives CDR1 SGHAT, CDR2 FQNNGV. This CDR3 has 14 residues. V was trimmed by 1 base and J by 3 bases, leaving 10 bases between them. The CDR3 DNA sequence: TGTGCCAGCAGCTTAGTCGGAAAACGCTACGAGCAGTACTTC. This codes for CASSLVGKRYEQYF.